Listed below are T cell receptor beta chains from one sample, sequenced in a study of siplizumab effects on memory and regulatory T cells. Sequencing was performed with immunoSEQ multiplex PCR; in TCRdb, only in-frame clones are kept and a portion is missing. Of 50,000 to 75,000 clones listed, around 80% are singletons. The sample was memory CD4+ T cells sorted from blood. These receptors were obtained from a human donor in good health. Each CDR3 is given with its conserved first and last residue. D genes are given only for firm matches. A row's size may be missing; if present it is once, few, many or a size class.

V,size,length,D,J,DNA,CDR3
TRBV27,few,15,NA,TRBJ2-2,TGTGCCAGCGTCTCACGACTATCGAACACCGGGGAGCTGTTTTTT,CASVSRLSNTGELFF
TRBV19,once,14,NA,TRBJ1-5,TGTGCCAGTAGTACGTCAGGCCTCTATCAGCCCCAGCATTTT,CASSTSGLYQPQHF
TRBV7-3,NA,18,NA,TRBJ2-3,TGTGCCAGCAGCTTAATAAGCGGAGCCGCAGACGGCACAGATACGCAGTATTTT,CASSLISGAADGTDTQYF
TRBV19,few,14,TRBD1,TRBJ1-5,TGTGCCAGTACCGGGACAGGGCTGCATCAGCCCCAGCATTTT,CASTGTGLHQPQHF
TRBV25-1,NA,16,TRBD1,TRBJ2-2,TGTGCCAGCAGTGAATCGCACAGGGGTGGGACCGGGGAGCTGTTTTTT,CASSESHRGGTGELFF
TRBV19,NA,12,NA,TRBJ1-2,TGTGCCAGTAGTATCGCCAGGGATGGCTACACCTTC,CASSIARDGYTF
TRBV7-8,few,17,TRBD2,TRBJ2-7,TGTGCCAGCAGCATTCAGGGACTAGCGGGTACTACCTACGAGCAGTACTTC,CASSIQGLAGTTYEQYF
TRBV6-6,NA,15,NA,TRBJ1-4,TGTGCCAGCAGTACCTCCGGTTGGGCCGGAGAAAAACTGTTTTTT,CASSTSGWAGEKLFF
TRBV9,NA,14,NA,TRBJ2-7,TGTGCCAGCAGCGTAGCGGGTAGGGGTGACGAGCAGTACTTC,CASSVAGRGDEQYF
TRBV6-1,NA,13,NA,TRBJ1-5,TGTGCCAGCATGGCGGCTAAAAATCAGCCCCAGCATTTT,CASMAAKNQPQHF
TRBV7-2,NA,13,TRBD1,TRBJ1-1,TGTGCCAGCAGCGAGAGACAGGGGTATGAAGCTTTCTTT,CASSERQGYEAFF
TRBV6-1,once,13,TRBD1,TRBJ2-1,TGTGCCAGCAGTGGACAGGGCAACAATGAGCAGTTCTTC,CASSGQGNNEQFF
TRBV4-3,NA,16,NA,TRBJ2-3,TGCGCCAGCAGCCAAGATCGGGCGGGGTATACAGATACGCAGTATTTT,CASSQDRAGYTDTQYF
TRBV4-3,NA,14,NA,TRBJ2-7,TGCGCCAGCAGCCTGAGCACAGGGTCCTACGAGCAGTACTTC,CASSLSTGSYEQYF
TRBV7-2,NA,16,TRBD1,TRBJ1-5,TGTGCCAGCAGCGCCTTGGCAGGGGGCGGCAATCAGCCCCAGCATTTT,CASSALAGGGNQPQHF
TRBV18,NA,16,TRBD1,TRBJ2-3,TGTGCCAGCTCGCCAACAGGGGGCGGAAACACAGATACGCAGTATTTT,CASSPTGGGNTDTQYF
TRBV5-6,NA,15,NA,TRBJ1-1,TGTGCCAGCAGCGAGGTGGGCCGGGGAGGGACTGAAGCTTTCTTT,CASSEVGRGGTEAFF
TRBV7-3,NA,13,NA,TRBJ1-1,TGTGCCAGCAGCAAAGAGGACAGCACTGAAGCTTTCTTT,CASSKEDSTEAFF
TRBV7-2,few,13,NA,TRBJ2-2,TGTGCCAGCAGCTTTGCCTCCCGGGGGGAGCTGTTTTTT,CASSFASRGELFF
TRBV7-3,NA,13,NA,TRBJ2-1,TGTGCCAGCAGCTTATCGATCTACAATGAGCAGTTCTTC,CASSLSIYNEQFF
TRBV6-5,NA,14,NA,TRBJ1-4,TGTGCCAGCAGTTACGCACGGGGCAATGAAAAACTGTTTTTT,CASSYARGNEKLFF
TRBV11-2,NA,14,NA,TRBJ1-1,TGTGCCAGCAGCCCCGGCTGGGGCCCTATTGAAGCTTTCTTT,CASSPGWGPIEAFF
TRBV10-3,once,14,NA,TRBJ2-7,TGTGCCATCAGTGAGGTCGGAGGGGCCTACGAGCAGTACTTC,CAISEVGGAYEQYF
TRBV2,NA,14,TRBD1,TRBJ2-3,TGTGCCAGCTCCGGACAGGTTAGCACAGATACGCAGTATTTT,CASSGQVSTDTQYF
TRBV7-2,NA,16,NA,TRBJ2-2,TGTGCCAGCAGCGACTTTCAAAGAACTAACACCGGGGAGCTGTTTTTT,CASSDFQRTNTGELFF
TRBV2,few,14,TRBD1,TRBJ2-5,TGTGCCAGCTCCGCAGGGGGCGGAAGGGAGACCCAGTACTTC,CASSAGGGRETQYF
TRBV2,NA,15,NA,TRBJ2-3,TGTGCCAGCAGACCTCAGACTAGTGCAGGGGATACGCAGTATTTT,CASRPQTSAGDTQYF
TRBV7-9,NA,13,NA,TRBJ1-2,TGTGCCAGCAGCGTACAGCGGGGAGAAGGCTACACCTTC,CASSVQRGEGYTF
TRBV9,NA,16,TRBD2,TRBJ2-1,TGTGCCAGCAGCACCCACGGGACTAGCGGGGGGAATGAGCAGTTCTTC,CASSTHGTSGGNEQFF
TRBV5-1,NA,16,NA,TRBJ1-2,TGCGCCAGCAGCACTCGCCGGGACAATATGCCCCATGGCTACACCTTC,CASSTRRDNMPHGYTF
TRBV19,NA,16,NA,TRBJ2-3,TGTGCCAGTAGTATTGGCCAACTCTCAGCAGGGCATACGCAGTATTTT,CASSIGQLSAGHTQYF
TRBV6-1,NA,14,NA,TRBJ1-5,TGTGCCAGCACCGAGGGGTGGGGAGCTCAGCCCCAGCATTTT,CASTEGWGAQPQHF
TRBV5-4,NA,16,NA,TRBJ1-3,TGTGCCAGCAGCTCAACCGTGGGCTCGGTTGGAAACACCATATATTTT,CASSSTVGSVGNTIYF
TRBV5-4,NA,15,NA,TRBJ2-3,TGTGCCAGCAGCTTAAGAAGCTTCAGCACAGATACGCAGTATTTT,CASSLRSFSTDTQYF
TRBV11-3,once,15,TRBD2,TRBJ2-1,TGTGCCAGCAGCTTGGCGGCTAGCGGGGGTGGTGAGCAGTTCTTC,CASSLAASGGGEQFF
TRBV25-1,NA,14,NA,TRBJ2-3,TGTGCCAGCAGTGGCAGGGCTAATACAGATACGCAGTATTTT,CASSGRANTDTQYF
TRBV6-5,NA,15,TRBD1,TRBJ1-2,TGTGCCACCCGATTGGCGCAGGGGGGGAGTTATGGCTACACCTTC,CATRLAQGGSYGYTF
TRBV5-6,once,14,TRBD1,TRBJ2-7,TGTGCCAGCAGCTTGGTGGGACAGGGTTTCGAGCAGTACTTC,CASSLVGQGFEQYF
TRBV7-2,NA,15,TRBD2,TRBJ2-5,TGTGCCAGCAGGTCAACGCGGGGGGCCGGGGAGACCCAGTACTTC,CASRSTRGAGETQYF
TRBV6-6,NA,13,NA,TRBJ1-4,TGTGCCAGCAGTTTTGAGGGACTGCGGAAACTGTTTTTT,CASSFEGLRKLFF